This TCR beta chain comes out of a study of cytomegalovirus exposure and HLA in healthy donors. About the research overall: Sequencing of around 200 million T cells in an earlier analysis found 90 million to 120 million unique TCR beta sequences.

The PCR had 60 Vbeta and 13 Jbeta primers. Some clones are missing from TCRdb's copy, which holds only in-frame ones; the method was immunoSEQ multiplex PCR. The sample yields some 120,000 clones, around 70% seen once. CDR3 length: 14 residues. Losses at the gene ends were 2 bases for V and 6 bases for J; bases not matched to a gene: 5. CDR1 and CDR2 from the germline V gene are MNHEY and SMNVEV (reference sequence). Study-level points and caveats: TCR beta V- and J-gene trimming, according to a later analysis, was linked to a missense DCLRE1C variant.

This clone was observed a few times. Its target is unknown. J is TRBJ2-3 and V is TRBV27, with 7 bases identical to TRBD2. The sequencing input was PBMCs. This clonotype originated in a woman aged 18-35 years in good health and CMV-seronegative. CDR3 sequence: CASSLGGVIDTQYF. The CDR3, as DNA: TGTGCCAGCAGTTTAGGGGGGGTAATTGATACGCAGTATTTT.